The entry below describes one T cell receptor (beta chain). Antigen unknown. The record originates from a study of T-cell reconstitution after alpha-beta-depleted transplantation in children. Notes on the study in general: Some patients' high day-60 TCRbeta diversity was traced to surviving recipient T cells and thymic progenitors.

Preparation of the TCRbeta library was carried out with unique molecular identifiers. TCRdb processed the PCR reads anew with MiXCR; each CDR3 protein has one entry. The sample shows 440,000 or so distinct CDR3 sequences, about 40% of them seen only once. CDR1 and CDR2 (germline): SGHKS, YYEKEE (reference sequence). Trimming at V came to 5 bases and at J to 9 bases, leaving 15 bases not matched to a gene. The CDR3 has 16 amino acids. The sequencing used PBMCs, collected before TCRalphabeta/CD19-depleted stem cell transplant. The source of this sequence is a girl aged 2-15 years with aplastic anemia, due to receive a stem cell transplant. V is TRBV5-5 and J is TRBJ2-7; TRBD1 matches 12 bases. CDR3 region: CASSHTPGQGAFGQYF. As DNA, the CDR3 is TGTGCCAGCAGTCATACACCGGGACAGGGGGCGTTCGGGCAGTACTTC.